A selection of T cell receptor beta chains follows, all from one sample in a study of blood T cell repertoires in COVID-19. The protocol was immunoSEQ multiplex PCR, while the TCRdb copy is restricted to in-frame clones and leaves out a portion. The profile shows roughly 130,000 clones, around three quarters of them singletons. Sequencing input: peripheral blood. Receptor source: a man aged 60-69 years with acute or convalescent COVID-19. The CDR3 runs from the conserved cysteine through the conserved F or W. A D gene is named only where the DNA matches it firmly. Only some rows state a clone size, as once, few, many or a class for expanded clones.

clone size: few
D gene: TRBD1
V gene: TRBV6-5
J gene: TRBJ1-5
CDR3 protein: CASSGPTGGQPQHF
CDR3 DNA: TGTGCCAGCAGCGGTCCGACAGGGGGTCAGCCCCAGCATTTT

clone size: -
D gene: TRBD2
V gene: TRBV28
J gene: TRBJ2-7
CDR3 protein: CASSLGTSGRPEQYF
CDR3 DNA: TGTGCCAGCAGTTTAGGGACTAGCGGGAGGCCCGAGCAGTACTTC

clone size: -
D gene: -
V gene: TRBV7-9
J gene: TRBJ2-7
CDR3 protein: CASSSKSSYEQYF
CDR3 DNA: TGTGCCAGCAGCTCGAAGAGCTCCTACGAGCAGTACTTC

clone size: few
D gene: TRBD2
V gene: TRBV6-5
J gene: TRBJ2-7
CDR3 protein: CASSYEIAGGEQYF
CDR3 DNA: TGTGCCAGCAGTTACGAGATAGCGGGAGGTGAGCAGTACTTC

clone size: -
D gene: TRBD1
V gene: TRBV5-1
J gene: TRBJ2-5
CDR3 protein: CASSSEQGQGVETQYF
CDR3 DNA: TGCGCCAGCAGCTCAGAACAGGGACAGGGCGTTGAGACCCAGTACTTC

clone size: few
D gene: TRBD2
V gene: TRBV11-2
J gene: TRBJ2-3
CDR3 protein: CASSSSGRAPDTQYF
CDR3 DNA: TGTGCCAGCAGCTCTAGCGGGAGGGCCCCCGATACGCAGTATTTT

clone size: -
D gene: -
V gene: TRBV9
J gene: TRBJ2-7
CDR3 protein: CASSVELASSYEQYF
CDR3 DNA: TGTGCCAGCAGCGTAGAATTAGCGAGCTCCTACGAGCAGTACTTC

clone size: -
D gene: TRBD2
V gene: TRBV15
J gene: TRBJ2-7
CDR3 protein: CATSRVLAGREQYF
CDR3 DNA: TGTGCCACCAGCAGAGTCCTAGCGGGACGCGAGCAGTACTTC

clone size: -
D gene: TRBD1
V gene: TRBV7-2
J gene: TRBJ1-6
CDR3 protein: CASWGQEYSYNSPLHF
CDR3 DNA: TGTGCCAGCTGGGGACAGGAATACTCCTATAATTCACCCCTCCACTTT

clone size: few
D gene: -
V gene: TRBV3-1/TRBV3-2
J gene: TRBJ2-7
CDR3 protein: CASSQEVDYEQYF
CDR3 DNA: TGTGCCAGCAGCCAAGAGGTAGACTACGAGCAGTACTTC

clone size: -
D gene: TRBD1
V gene: TRBV28
J gene: TRBJ1-2
CDR3 protein: CASRTGTGYGYTF
CDR3 DNA: TGTGCCAGCAGAACCGGGACAGGGTATGGCTACACCTTC

clone size: -
D gene: TRBD1
V gene: TRBV25-1
J gene: TRBJ2-1
CDR3 protein: CASGFGQGANEQFF
CDR3 DNA: TGTGCCAGCGGGTTTGGACAGGGGGCGAATGAGCAGTTCTTC

clone size: -
D gene: TRBD2
V gene: TRBV11-2
J gene: TRBJ2-1
CDR3 protein: CASSLNRGAYNEQFF
CDR3 DNA: TGTGCCAGCAGCTTAAACCGGGGGGCCTACAATGAGCAGTTCTTC

clone size: -
D gene: -
V gene: TRBV6-5
J gene: TRBJ2-7
CDR3 protein: CASSYLDKSYEQYF
CDR3 DNA: TGTGCCAGCAGTTACTTAGACAAGAGCTACGAGCAGTACTTC

clone size: -
D gene: -
V gene: TRBV10-3
J gene: TRBJ2-3
CDR3 protein: CAISEDYFQNTQYF
CDR3 DNA: TGTGCCATCAGTGAGGACTACTTCCAGAATACGCAGTATTTT

clone size: -
D gene: TRBD1
V gene: TRBV7-8
J gene: TRBJ2-7
CDR3 protein: CASSLSGTGSYEQYF
CDR3 DNA: TGTGCCAGCAGCTTATCCGGGACAGGGTCCTACGAGCAGTACTTC

clone size: -
D gene: TRBD1
V gene: TRBV6-6
J gene: TRBJ1-1
CDR3 protein: CASTPGQGNTEAFF
CDR3 DNA: TGTGCCAGCACCCCCGGACAGGGGAACACTGAAGCTTTCTTT

clone size: -
D gene: -
V gene: TRBV6-4
J gene: TRBJ2-1
CDR3 protein: CASSLEASTYNEQFF
CDR3 DNA: TGTGCCAGCAGCCTAGAAGCGTCCACCTACAATGAGCAGTTCTTC

clone size: -
D gene: -
V gene: TRBV18
J gene: TRBJ1-6
CDR3 protein: CASSPGQYFNSPLHF
CDR3 DNA: TGTGCCAGCTCACCAGGGCAGTACTTTAATTCACCCCTCCACTTT

clone size: -
D gene: TRBD2
V gene: TRBV15
J gene: TRBJ2-1
CDR3 protein: CATSRTLAGEENEQFF
CDR3 DNA: TGTGCCACCAGCAGAACACTAGCGGGAGAGGAGAATGAGCAGTTCTTC

clone size: -
D gene: -
V gene: TRBV20-1
J gene: TRBJ1-4
CDR3 protein: CSASTDEKLFF
CDR3 DNA: TGCAGTGCCTCGACAGATGAAAAACTGTTTTTT

clone size: -
D gene: TRBD2
V gene: TRBV7-3
J gene: TRBJ2-2
CDR3 protein: CASTLAGAGELFF
CDR3 DNA: TGTGCCAGCACGCTAGCGGGAGCCGGGGAGCTGTTTTTT

clone size: few
D gene: TRBD1
V gene: TRBV19
J gene: TRBJ2-1
CDR3 protein: CASSPRTGGSDEQFF
CDR3 DNA: TGTGCCAGTAGTCCGAGGACAGGGGGTTCCGATGAGCAGTTCTTC

clone size: -
D gene: TRBD1
V gene: TRBV10-3
J gene: TRBJ1-6
CDR3 protein: CAISADRGYNSPLHF
CDR3 DNA: TGTGCCATCAGTGCGGACAGGGGGTATAATTCACCCCTCCACTTT

clone size: -
D gene: TRBD2
V gene: TRBV5-5
J gene: TRBJ2-7
CDR3 protein: CASTRGGQGLGYEQYF
CDR3 DNA: TGTGCCAGCACCCGGGGGGGGCAGGGACTCGGGTACGAGCAGTACTTC

clone size: once
D gene: -
V gene: TRBV5-1
J gene: TRBJ1-4
CDR3 protein: CASSSLQGGLFF
CDR3 DNA: TGCGCCAGCAGCTCATTACAGGGCGGACTGTTTTTT

clone size: -
D gene: -
V gene: TRBV6-5
J gene: TRBJ1-2
CDR3 protein: CASSSIGRERGYTF
CDR3 DNA: TGTGCCAGCAGTTCCATCGGCAGGGAAAGAGGCTACACCTTC

clone size: -
D gene: -
V gene: TRBV28
J gene: TRBJ1-6
CDR3 protein: CASSLARGWYSPLHF
CDR3 DNA: TGTGCCAGCAGTTTAGCCAGGGGCTGGTATTCACCCCTCCACTTT

clone size: -
D gene: -
V gene: TRBV5-1
J gene: TRBJ2-7
CDR3 protein: CASSPNWYSYEQYF
CDR3 DNA: TGCGCCAGCAGCCCGAACTGGTACTCCTACGAGCAGTACTTC

clone size: -
D gene: -
V gene: TRBV7-2
J gene: TRBJ2-3
CDR3 protein: CASSFPGWRANTQYF
CDR3 DNA: TGTGCCAGCAGCTTCCCAGGATGGAGGGCAAATACGCAGTATTTT

clone size: -
D gene: -
V gene: TRBV5-8
J gene: TRBJ2-7
CDR3 protein: CASSLGVAYEQYF
CDR3 DNA: TGTGCCAGCAGCTTGGGCGTAGCCTACGAGCAGTACTTC

clone size: -
D gene: -
V gene: TRBV13
J gene: TRBJ2-7
CDR3 protein: CASSLPGSYEQYF
CDR3 DNA: TGTGCCAGCAGCTTACCAGGCTCCTACGAGCAGTACTTC

clone size: -
D gene: -
V gene: TRBV3-1/TRBV3-2
J gene: TRBJ2-4
CDR3 protein: CASSPREAKNIQYF
CDR3 DNA: TGTGCCAGCAGCCCAAGGGAGGCCAAAAACATTCAGTACTTC

clone size: -
D gene: -
V gene: TRBV3-1/TRBV3-2
J gene: TRBJ2-7
CDR3 protein: CASSQVYEQYF
CDR3 DNA: TGTGCCAGCAGCCAAGTATACGAGCAGTACTTC

clone size: -
D gene: -
V gene: TRBV28
J gene: TRBJ2-6
CDR3 protein: CASSPSRDINGANVLTF
CDR3 DNA: TGTGCCAGCAGTCCGTCCCGGGACATAAATGGGGCCAACGTCCTGACTTTC

clone size: -
D gene: TRBD1
V gene: TRBV29-1
J gene: TRBJ1-3
CDR3 protein: CSVRQGANTIYF
CDR3 DNA: TGCAGCGTTCGGCAGGGGGCGAACACCATATATTTT

clone size: -
D gene: TRBD2
V gene: TRBV5-1
J gene: TRBJ2-1
CDR3 protein: CASSRGSTSYNEQFF
CDR3 DNA: TGCGCCAGCAGTCGCGGGAGTACCTCCTACAATGAGCAGTTCTTC

clone size: few
D gene: TRBD1
V gene: TRBV11-3
J gene: TRBJ2-1
CDR3 protein: CASSLAGTGIYNEQFF
CDR3 DNA: TGTGCCAGCAGCTTAGCCGGGACAGGGATTTACAATGAGCAGTTCTTC

clone size: -
D gene: -
V gene: TRBV15
J gene: TRBJ2-5
CDR3 protein: CATSRDLGTYQETQYF
CDR3 DNA: TGTGCCACCAGCAGAGATCTGGGGACTTACCAAGAGACCCAGTACTTC

clone size: once
D gene: TRBD1
V gene: TRBV2
J gene: TRBJ1-4
CDR3 protein: CASGETGTTNEKLFF
CDR3 DNA: TGTGCCAGCGGGGAGACAGGGACGACTAATGAAAAACTGTTTTTT

clone size: -
D gene: -
V gene: TRBV5-1
J gene: TRBJ2-2
CDR3 protein: CASSLAVNTGELFF
CDR3 DNA: TGCGCCAGCAGCTTGGCGGTTAACACCGGGGAGCTGTTTTTT

clone size: -
D gene: TRBD1
V gene: TRBV28
J gene: TRBJ1-6
CDR3 protein: CASSSTGGPYNSPLHF
CDR3 DNA: TGTGCCAGCAGTTCCACAGGGGGCCCTTATAATTCACCCCTCCACTTT

clone size: -
D gene: -
V gene: TRBV10-3
J gene: TRBJ2-5
CDR3 protein: CAISDGGQETQYF
CDR3 DNA: TGTGCCATCAGTGACGGGGGACAAGAGACCCAGTACTTC

clone size: few
D gene: -
V gene: TRBV7-8
J gene: TRBJ1-5
CDR3 protein: CASSLTGRNQPQHF
CDR3 DNA: TGTGCCAGCAGCTTAACGGGAAGGAATCAGCCCCAGCATTTT

clone size: few
D gene: -
V gene: TRBV6-2/TRBV6-3
J gene: TRBJ1-1
CDR3 protein: CASSSGGWVNTEAFF
CDR3 DNA: TGTGCCAGCAGTTCGGGAGGGTGGGTGAACACTGAAGCTTTCTTT

clone size: -
D gene: TRBD1
V gene: TRBV4-2
J gene: TRBJ2-7
CDR3 protein: CASSQGGQGGSYEQYF
CDR3 DNA: TGTGCCAGCAGCCAGGGGGGACAGGGGGGGTCCTACGAGCAGTACTTC

clone size: -
D gene: TRBD2
V gene: TRBV7-3
J gene: TRBJ2-2
CDR3 protein: CASSAGGHTGELFF
CDR3 DNA: TGTGCCAGCAGTGCGGGGGGACACACCGGGGAGCTGTTTTTT

clone size: -
D gene: -
V gene: TRBV20-1
J gene: TRBJ1-1
CDR3 protein: CSASKGSPFGAEAFF
CDR3 DNA: TGCAGTGCTAGTAAAGGGAGCCCTTTTGGCGCTGAAGCTTTCTTT

clone size: -
D gene: -
V gene: TRBV10-3
J gene: TRBJ1-1
CDR3 protein: CAISTRAGVNTEAFF
CDR3 DNA: TGTGCCATCTCAACTCGGGCAGGGGTGAACACTGAAGCTTTCTTT

clone size: -
D gene: TRBD1
V gene: TRBV2
J gene: TRBJ1-5
CDR3 protein: CASSQDRGGSNQPQHF
CDR3 DNA: TGTGCCAGCAGCCAAGACAGGGGAGGTAGCAATCAGCCCCAGCATTTT

clone size: few
D gene: -
V gene: TRBV15
J gene: TRBJ1-1
CDR3 protein: CATSRDVLQSAEAFF
CDR3 DNA: TGTGCCACCAGCAGAGATGTCCTCCAGTCCGCTGAAGCTTTCTTT

clone size: -
D gene: TRBD2
V gene: TRBV30
J gene: TRBJ2-7
CDR3 protein: CAWRKASGGYEQYF
CDR3 DNA: TGTGCCTGGAGGAAGGCTAGCGGGGGCTACGAGCAGTACTTC

clone size: -
D gene: -
V gene: TRBV7-2
J gene: TRBJ1-1
CDR3 protein: CASSQRLNTEAFF
CDR3 DNA: TGTGCCAGCAGCCAGAGGCTAAACACTGAAGCTTTCTTT

clone size: -
D gene: -
V gene: TRBV3-1/TRBV3-2
J gene: TRBJ1-4
CDR3 protein: CASSQYGGDRTEKLFF
CDR3 DNA: TGTGCCAGCAGCCAGTACGGCGGGGACCGGACCGAAAAACTGTTTTTT

clone size: once
D gene: TRBD1
V gene: TRBV10-3
J gene: TRBJ1-2
CDR3 protein: CAIRQGPSYGYTF
CDR3 DNA: TGTGCCATCAGACAGGGGCCCTCCTATGGCTACACCTTC

clone size: -
D gene: -
V gene: TRBV5-1
J gene: TRBJ2-1
CDR3 protein: CASSLETYEQFF
CDR3 DNA: TGCGCCAGCAGCTTGGAAACTTATGAGCAGTTCTTC

clone size: -
D gene: TRBD2
V gene: TRBV5-6
J gene: TRBJ2-3
CDR3 protein: CASSSGLAGYERDTQYF
CDR3 DNA: TGTGCCAGCAGCTCGGGACTAGCGGGTTATGAGAGGGATACGCAGTATTTT

clone size: once
D gene: -
V gene: TRBV28
J gene: TRBJ1-1
CDR3 protein: CASSTLGTGSNTEAFF
CDR3 DNA: TGTGCCAGCAGTACCCTGGGAACAGGATCGAACACTGAAGCTTTCTTT

clone size: few
D gene: -
V gene: TRBV21-1
J gene: TRBJ2-1
CDR3 protein: CASGRLAASDNEQFF
CDR3 DNA: TGTGCCAGCGGGCGACTAGCGGCATCAGACAATGAGCAGTTCTTC

clone size: few
D gene: TRBD1
V gene: TRBV9
J gene: TRBJ1-6
CDR3 protein: CASSATGYNSPLHF
CDR3 DNA: TGTGCCAGCAGCGCGACAGGGTATAATTCACCCCTCCACTTT